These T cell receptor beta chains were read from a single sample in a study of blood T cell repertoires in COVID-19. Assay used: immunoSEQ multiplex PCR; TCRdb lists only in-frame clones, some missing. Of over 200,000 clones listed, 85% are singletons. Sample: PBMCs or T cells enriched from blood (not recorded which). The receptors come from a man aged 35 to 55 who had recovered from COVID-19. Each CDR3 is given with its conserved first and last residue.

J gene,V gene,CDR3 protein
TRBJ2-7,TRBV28,CASSLWGFENEQYF
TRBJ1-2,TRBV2,CASTLPGGASYGYTF
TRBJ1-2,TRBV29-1,CSVESATGYGYTF
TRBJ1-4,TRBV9,CASSVEEGTNEKLFF
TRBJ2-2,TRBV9,CASSPAGANTGELFF
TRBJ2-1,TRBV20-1,CSASPSGRFNEQFF
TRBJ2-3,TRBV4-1,CASSQLLETDTQYF
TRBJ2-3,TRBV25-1,CASMGRYF
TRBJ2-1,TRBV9,CASSPSLGGSSYNEQFF
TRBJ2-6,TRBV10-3,CAIRSDSQSSGANVLTF
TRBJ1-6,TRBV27,CASRFLSNNSPLHF
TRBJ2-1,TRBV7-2,CASSLQGLAAPYNEQFF
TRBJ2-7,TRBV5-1,CASSFDPGLAGYEQYF
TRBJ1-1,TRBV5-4,CASSRGQGFLGNTEAFF
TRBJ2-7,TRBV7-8,CASTQSATSGSPLNSYEQYF
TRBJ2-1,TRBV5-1,CASSPLLASGKDEQFF
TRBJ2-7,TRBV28,CASSFSDRGAHEQYF
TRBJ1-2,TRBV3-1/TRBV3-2,CASSQGQGIYGYTF
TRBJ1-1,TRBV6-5,CASTSHQGGTEAFF
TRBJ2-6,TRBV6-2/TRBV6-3,CASSKTGGTLSGANVLTF
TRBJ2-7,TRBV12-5,CASGLVLLQDLNEQYF
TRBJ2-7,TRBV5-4,CASSPMRTGAYEQYF
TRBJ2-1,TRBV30,CAWSVLDEQFF
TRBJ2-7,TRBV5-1,CASSLMGQGASYEQYF
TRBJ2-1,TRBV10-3,CAISDIGTRSNEQFF
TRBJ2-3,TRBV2,CASTGLVPDTQYF
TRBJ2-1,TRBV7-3,CASSFGLAEYNEQFF
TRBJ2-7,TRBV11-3,CASSSGYYSYEQYF
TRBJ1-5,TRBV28,CASTGGGNQPQHF
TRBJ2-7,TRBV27,CASSPGLAGRYEQYF
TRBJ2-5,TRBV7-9,CASSLARTEETQYF
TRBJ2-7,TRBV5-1,CASSLLSYEQYF
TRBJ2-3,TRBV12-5,CASGLTGASTDTQYF
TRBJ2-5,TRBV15,CATSRDIRTGSETQYF
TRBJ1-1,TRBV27,CASSFDSKTEAFF
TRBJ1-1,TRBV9,CASSEGVNTEAFF
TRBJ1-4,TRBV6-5,CASSYRGSTNEKLFF
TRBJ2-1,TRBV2,CASSDRLAGINEQFF
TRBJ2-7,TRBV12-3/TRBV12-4,CASSPGLGGEQYF
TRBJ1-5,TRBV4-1,CASSQEVPGKGQPQHF
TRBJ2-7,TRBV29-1,CSAGIGTAHEQYF
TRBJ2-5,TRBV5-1,CASSGGVGLQETQYF
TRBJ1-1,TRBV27,CASNHEGGTEAFF
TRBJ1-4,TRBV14,CASSPAGGGTNEKLFF
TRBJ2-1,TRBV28,CATVLPGGSSNNEQFF
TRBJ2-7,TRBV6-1,CASSERRLVDYEQYF
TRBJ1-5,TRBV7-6,CASRYLTTGALYSNQPQHF
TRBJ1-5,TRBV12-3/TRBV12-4,CASSSGNQPQHF
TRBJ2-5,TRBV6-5,CASSYSTRETQYF
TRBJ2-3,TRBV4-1,CASSQAPLAGTSTDTQYF
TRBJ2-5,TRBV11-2,CASSGTISGRGETQYF
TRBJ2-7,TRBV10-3,CAIRGDRAYEQYF
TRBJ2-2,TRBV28,CATKREYGTGELFF
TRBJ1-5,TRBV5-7,CASTPARTGFFVQPQHF
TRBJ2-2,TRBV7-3,CASSLTIAGELFF
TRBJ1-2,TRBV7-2,CASSLDGGLVLPGYTF
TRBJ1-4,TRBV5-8,CASSPTGTGDDEKLFF